These T cell receptor beta chains were read from a single sample in a study of human T cells and chemical hapten exposure. MiXCR, run by TCRdb on the RACE reads, gives a single entry per CDR3 protein. This table has roughly 250,000 distinct CDR3 sequences, approximately 8.6% appearing once. This material consisted of whole blood, taken in connection with sensitization to the hapten diphenylcyclopropenone (DPC). These receptors all come from a woman in her forties with alopecia areata. Some clones in this sample may be carry-over from other donors' samples. The CDR3 runs from the conserved cysteine through the conserved F or W. Clone size is stated in some rows and not others, as once, few, many or a class when expanded.

clone_size	v_call	j_call	cdr3_aa
many	TRBV4-2	TRBJ2-5	CASSQDRGSGRASETQYF
few	TRBV12-3/TRBV12-4	TRBJ2-1	CASRQSGSHNEQFF
NA	TRBV7-2	TRBJ1-2	CASSLKARQGYGYTF
NA	TRBV11-1	TRBJ2-3	CASSPDRSFADTQYF
few	TRBV27	TRBJ2-1	CASSLFKGNEQFF
NA	TRBV12-3/TRBV12-4	TRBJ2-2	CASSLALSPWTGELFF
NA	TRBV9	TRBJ2-3	CASGRPPDTDTQYF
NA	TRBV18	TRBJ2-1	CASSPSSADYNEQFF
NA	TRBV12-3/TRBV12-4	TRBJ2-1	CASSLVGTVITHEQFF
NA	TRBV5-1	TRBJ2-3	CASSLSSGGDTQYF
few	TRBV10-2	TRBJ2-2	CASRTGLVTGELFF
many	TRBV6-2/TRBV6-3	TRBJ2-2	CASSKMRDTGELFF
NA	TRBV12-3/TRBV12-4	TRBJ2-1	CASAFLYSYNEQFF
NA	TRBV27	TRBJ1-2	CASSFATRRTGYYGYTF
NA	TRBV5-1	TRBJ2-2	CASSQDATGELFF
few	TRBV28	TRBJ2-3	CASSELLTDTQYF
NA	TRBV30	TRBJ2-1	CAWGTQARAQFF
few	TRBV5-8	TRBJ2-3	CASSRKGGAQYF
few	TRBV6-2/TRBV6-3	TRBJ2-7	CASSYVQGIAYEQYF
NA	TRBV5-8	TRBJ2-1	CASSSQGRSYNEQFF
NA	TRBV29-1	TRBJ1-5	CSVAQPRLRQPQHF
NA	TRBV7-8	TRBJ2-7	CASSSEPTGPYEQYF